These 14 T cell receptor beta chains were all obtained from the same sample, sequenced in a study of T cell responses to AZD1222 COVID-19 vaccine. The method was immunoSEQ multiplex PCR; TCRdb's version includes in-frame clones alone and lacks a portion of them. The table lists approximately 110,000 clones, more than 80% of them singletons. The sequences come from peripheral blood, collected 28 days after the second AZD1222 dose. Source of these receptors: an adult who received the AZD1222 COVID-19 vaccine.

This chain uses TRBV7-9 with TRBJ1-1; unclear D gene. V lost 1 base and J 6 bases, leaving 12 bases between the germline ends. This CDR3 has 14 amino acids. Germline lookup yields CDR1 SEHNR and CDR2 FQNEAQ (reference sequence). The CDR3 sequence is CASSLVGEGAEAFF. The CDR3 DNA reads as TGTGCCAGCAGCTTAGTCGGCGAGGGCGCTGAAGCTTTCTTT. The complete variable domain, with remaining parts taken from reference TRBV7-9 and TRBJ1-1, reads DTGVSQNPRHKITKRGQNVTFRCDPISEHNRLYWYRQTLGQGPEFLTYFQNEAQLEKSRLLSDRFSAERPKGSFSTLEIQRTEQGDSAMYLCASSLVGEGAEAFFGQGTRLTVV.

The V call is TRBV5-1, the J call TRBJ1-1; 7 nucleotides line up with TRBD1. The V segment lost 4 bases and the J segment 0 bases; nucleotides outside the gene matches: 6. The CDR3 contains 15 residues. Germline-derived CDR1 and CDR2 are SGHRS and YFSETQ. The CDR3 coding sequence is TGCGCCAGCAGCCGGACAGGACCCATGAACACTGAAGCTTTCTTT. This translates into CASSRTGPMNTEAFF.

The chain uses TRBV7-2 and TRBJ2-2, with TRBD2 identical over 9 bases. Losses at the gene ends were 2 bases for V and 5 bases for J; bases not matched to a gene: 6. From germline, CDR1 is SGHTA and CDR2 FQGNSA. The CDR3 consists of 16 residues. The CDR3 is CASSLFRRGGTGELFF. CDR3 nucleotides: TGTGCCAGCAGCTTATTTCGGCGGGGGGGAACCGGGGAGCTGTTTTTT. Variable domain in full (rest from reference TRBV7-2 and TRBJ2-2): GAGVSQSPSNKVTEKGKDVELRCDPISGHTALYWYRQSLGQGLEFLIYFQGNSAPDKSGLPSDRFSAERTGGSVSTLTIQRTQQEDSAVYLCASSLFRRGGTGELFFGEGSRLTVL.

The chain recombines TRBV28 with TRBJ1-5; 8 bases align to TRBD1. Germline CDR1 is MDHEN and CDR2 is SYDVKM. The trim removed 6 bases at V and 0 bases at J, leaving 10 bases unmatched. This CDR3 comprises 17 residues. The DNA for the CDR3 is TGTGCCAGCAGAACTGGGACAGGCTATTATAGCAATCAGCCCCAGCATTTT. This encodes CASRTGTGYYSNQPQHF.

V is TRBV3-1 (or the pseudogene TRBV3-2) and J is TRBJ2-2, with 11 bases that match TRBD2. The J segment lost 2 bases and the V segment lost 4 bases, leaving 6 bases of the junction unmatched. This CDR3 has 17 residues. Germline-derived CDR1 and CDR2 are LGHDT and YNNKEL (reference sequence). CDR3 in DNA: TGTGCCAGCAGCCTTTTACTAGCGGGGGCTAACACCGGGGAGCTGTTTTTT. Protein product: CASSLLLAGANTGELFF.

The CDR3 sequence is CAISDSRQLESYNEQFF. CDR3 DNA: TGTGCCATCAGTGATTCTCGGCAACTCGAGTCCTACAATGAGCAGTTCTTC. The V call is TRBV10-3, the J call TRBJ2-1; D unclear. The CDR3 is 17 residues long. With 3 bases removed from V and 1 base from J, the gap between germline ends came to 16 bases. Germline V lookup: CDR1 ENHRY, CDR2 SYGVKD.

The chain has TRBV4-3 and TRBJ1-1; D not certain. CDR3 size: 15 residues. Per germline, CDR1 LGHNA and CDR2 YSLEER. V was pared by 4 bases and J by 4 bases, with 16 bases between. The CDR3 bases are TGCGCCAGCAGCCGGGCATCGGGCGTTGGCACTGAAGCTTTCTTT. Protein: CASSRASGVGTEAFF.

The V and J genes are TRBV6-6 and TRBJ2-2; 9 bases agree with TRBD2. There are 18 residues in the CDR3. Germline values: CDR1 MNHNY, CDR2 SVGAGI (reference sequence). V lost 5 bases to trimming and J lost 5 bases; unmatched junction nucleotides: 15. This CDR3 reads CASSPSGLASSGTGELFF. The CDR3 DNA follows: TGTGCCAGCAGTCCCTCGGGACTAGCCTCGTCGGGGACCGGGGAGCTGTTTTTT.

The rearrangement links TRBV19 to TRBJ1-2; TRBD1 matches at 9 bases. Unmatched junction bases numbered 11, after V lost 8 bases and J lost 4 bases. Germline CDR1 reads LNHDA; CDR2 reads SQIVND (reference sequence). The CDR3 spans 15 residues. CDR3 bases: TGTGCCAGTCGTGAGAAGGGACAGGGAGCCTATGGCTACACCTTC. Translating gives CASREKGQGAYGYTF.

The chain carries TRBV28 and TRBJ1-2, with 7 bases identical to TRBD1. V gave up 1 base and J gave up 4 bases; unmatched junction bases: 15. Germline lookup yields CDR1 MDHEN and CDR2 SYDVKM. There are 18 residues in the CDR3. The CDR3 region is CASSLSPARQGGIYGYTF. CDR3 DNA sequence: TGTGCCAGCAGTTTATCCCCGGCGAGGCAGGGGGGCATCTATGGCTACACCTTC.

The genes are TRBV20-1 and TRBJ1-1; D gene unclear. CDR1 is DFQATT, CDR2 SNEGSKA, per germline (reference sequence). The CDR3 spans 11 residues. V was cut by 1 base and J by 1 base, with 1 base left in between. The CDR3 coding sequence is TGCAGTGCTAGAGGGAACACTGAAGCTTTCTTT. Amino acid sequence: CSARGNTEAFF.

This chain uses TRBV11-2 with TRBJ1-2; maybe TRBD1 (5 bases). The CDR3 runs 13 residues. Germline CDR1 and CDR2: SGHAT and FQNNGV. Trimming took 3 bases from V and 4 from J, leaving 9 bases between them. The CDR3 sequence is CASSFSGTYGYTF. CDR3 nucleotides: TGTGCCAGCAGCTTTTCAGGGACCTATGGCTACACCTTC.

This clone was observed once. V usage is TRBV3-1 (or the pseudogene TRBV3-2) and J usage is TRBJ1-2; TRBD1 is a possible D gene (5 bases). CDR3 size: 13 residues. Per the germline V gene, CDR1 is LGHDT and CDR2 is YNNKEL (reference sequence). Trimming took 3 bases from V and 5 from J, leaving 10 bases between them. CDR3: CASSHVTAYGYTF. The CDR3 coding sequence is TGTGCCAGCAGCCACGTGACAGCATATGGCTACACCTTC.

The rearrangement uses TRBV4-2 and TRBJ2-7; 12 bases line up with TRBD2. CDR3 length: 15 residues. Germline CDR1 and CDR2: LGHNA and YNFKEQ. Trimming removed 4 bases from V and 4 bases from J; junction bases left unmatched: 5. The DNA of the CDR3 is TGTGCCAGCAGCCGATTCGGGACTAGCGGGTACGAGCAGTACTTC. This sequence encodes CASSRFGTSGYEQYF.